This T cell receptor (beta chain) was documented in a study of T cells of healthy individuals. This clonotype was detected a few times. MiXCR, run by TCRdb on the 5' RACE reads, gives a single entry per CDR3 protein. The sample includes around 53,000 distinct CDR3 sequences, 14% to 15% of them seen just once. The ends lost 0 bases at V and 6 bases at J; junction bases unmatched: 6. This CDR3 spans 15 amino acids. Germline CDR1 and CDR2: DFQATT and SNEGSKA (reference sequence). V gene TRBV20-1 combines with J gene TRBJ1-5; 9 bases are shared with TRBD1. The source of this sequence is a human donor in good health. The CDR3 loop reads CSARDHRGRGQPQHF. CDR3 coding DNA: TGCAGTGCTAGAGATCACAGGGGGCGCGGTCAGCCCCAGCATTTT.